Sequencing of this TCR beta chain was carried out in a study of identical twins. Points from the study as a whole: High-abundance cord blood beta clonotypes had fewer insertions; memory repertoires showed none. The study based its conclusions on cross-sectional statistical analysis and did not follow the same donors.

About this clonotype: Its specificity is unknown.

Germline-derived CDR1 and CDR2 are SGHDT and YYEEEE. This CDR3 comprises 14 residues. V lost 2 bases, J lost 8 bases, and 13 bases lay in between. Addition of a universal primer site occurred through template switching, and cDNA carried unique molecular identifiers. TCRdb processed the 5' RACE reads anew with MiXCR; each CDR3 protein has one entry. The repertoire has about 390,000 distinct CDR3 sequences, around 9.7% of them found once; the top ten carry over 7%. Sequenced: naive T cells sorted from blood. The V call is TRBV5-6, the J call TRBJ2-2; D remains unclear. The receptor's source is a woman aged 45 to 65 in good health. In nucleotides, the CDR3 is TGTGCCAGCAGCTTCACCCCCCTTGAGGGGGAGCTGTTTTTT. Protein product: CASSFTPLEGELFF.